The TCR beta chain under discussion was sequenced for a study of cytomegalovirus exposure and HLA in healthy donors. Findings of the study overall: The TCR clusters that emerged in the first cohort tended, a later analysis found, to co-occur in the 110 or so validation repertoires. In vitro work confirmed that a few CMV-associated chains recognize CMV antigens. Reports indicated that the classifier achieved high specificity and sensitivity in diagnosing cytomegalovirus status.

The CDR3 totals 16 residues. Germline V gene sequence: CDR1 SEHNR, CDR2 FQNEAQ (reference sequence). J was trimmed by 3 bases and V by 5 bases; bases with no gene match: 9. As to this clone: The antigen is undetermined.

The validation cohort, a group of around 130 subjects, included the donors and was separate from the roughly 600-subject first cohort. Measured with immunoSEQ multiplex PCR; TCRdb has only the in-frame clones, and not every one. The sample holds fewer than 200,000 clones; about 85% are singletons and the top ten take roughly 15%. The sequence was collected from a man between 18 and 35 years old in good health and CMV-seropositive. Sequencing used PBMCs. The J gene is TRBJ2-1, the V gene TRBV7-9, with 8 nucleotides matching TRBD1. CDR3 in DNA: TGTGCCAGCAGCCCACGCACAGGGGGAGACTACAATGAGCAGTTCTTC. Translation: CASSPRTGGDYNEQFF.